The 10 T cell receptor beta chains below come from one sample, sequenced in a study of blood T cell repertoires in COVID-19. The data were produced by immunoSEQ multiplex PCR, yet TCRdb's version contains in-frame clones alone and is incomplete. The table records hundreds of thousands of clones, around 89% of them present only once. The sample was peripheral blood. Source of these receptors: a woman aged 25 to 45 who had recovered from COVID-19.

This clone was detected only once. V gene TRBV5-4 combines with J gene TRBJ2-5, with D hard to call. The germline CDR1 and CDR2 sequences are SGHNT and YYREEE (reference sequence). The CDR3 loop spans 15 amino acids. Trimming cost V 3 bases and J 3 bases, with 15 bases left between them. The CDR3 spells CASSSRARLEETQYF. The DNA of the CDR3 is TGTGCCAGCAGCTCCCGTGCGAGGCTTGAAGAGACCCAGTACTTC. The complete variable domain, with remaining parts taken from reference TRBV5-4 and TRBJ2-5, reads ETGVTQSPTHLIKTRGQQVTLRCSSQSGHNTVSWYQQALGQGPQFIFQYYREEENGRGNFPPRFSGLQFPNYSSELNVNALELDDSALYLCASSSRARLEETQYFGPGTRLLVL.

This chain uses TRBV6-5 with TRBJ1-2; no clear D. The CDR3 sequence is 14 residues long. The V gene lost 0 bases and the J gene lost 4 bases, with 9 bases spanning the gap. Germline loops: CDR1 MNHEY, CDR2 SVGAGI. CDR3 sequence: CASSYSGRPYGYTF. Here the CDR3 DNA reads TGTGCCAGCAGTTACTCGGGGAGACCCTATGGCTACACCTTC.

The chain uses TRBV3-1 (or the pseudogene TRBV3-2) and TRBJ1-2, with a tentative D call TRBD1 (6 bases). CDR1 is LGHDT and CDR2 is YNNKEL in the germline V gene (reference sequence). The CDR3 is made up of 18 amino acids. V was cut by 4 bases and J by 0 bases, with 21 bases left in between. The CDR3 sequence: CASSPIATGPRANYGYTF. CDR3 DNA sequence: TGTGCCAGCAGCCCCATCGCGACAGGACCCCGTGCTAACTATGGCTACACCTTC.

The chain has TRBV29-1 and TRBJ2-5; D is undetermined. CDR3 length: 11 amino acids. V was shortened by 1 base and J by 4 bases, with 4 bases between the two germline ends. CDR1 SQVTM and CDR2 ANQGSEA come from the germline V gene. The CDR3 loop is CSVEVLETQYF. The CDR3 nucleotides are TGCAGCGTTGAAGTACTAGAGACCCAGTACTTC.

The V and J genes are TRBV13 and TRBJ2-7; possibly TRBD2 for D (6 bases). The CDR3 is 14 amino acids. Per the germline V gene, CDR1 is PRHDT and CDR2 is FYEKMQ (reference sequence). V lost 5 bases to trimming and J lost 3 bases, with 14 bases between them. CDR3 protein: CASSPGDGGYEQYF. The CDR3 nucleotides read TGTGCCAGCAGCCCCGGGGACGGGGGCTACGAGCAGTACTTC. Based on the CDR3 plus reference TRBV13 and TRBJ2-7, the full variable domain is AAGVIQSPRHLIKEKRETATLKCYPIPRHDTVYWYQQGPGQDPQFLISFYEKMQSDKGSIPDRFSAQQFSDYHSELNMSSLELGDSALYFCASSPGDGGYEQYFGPGTRLTVT.

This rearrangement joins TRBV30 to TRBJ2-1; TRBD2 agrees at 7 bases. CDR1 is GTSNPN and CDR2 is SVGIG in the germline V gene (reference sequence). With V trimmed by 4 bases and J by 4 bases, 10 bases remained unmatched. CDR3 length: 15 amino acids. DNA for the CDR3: TGTGCCTGGAATAATGTGGGGGGGATATACAATGAGCAGTTCTTC. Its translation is CAWNNVGGIYNEQFF.

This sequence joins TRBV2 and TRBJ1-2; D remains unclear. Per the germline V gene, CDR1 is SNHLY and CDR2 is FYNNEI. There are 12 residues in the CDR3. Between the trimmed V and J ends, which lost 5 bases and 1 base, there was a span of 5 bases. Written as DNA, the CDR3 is TGTGCCAGCAGTTCCTTTAACTATGGCTACACCTTC. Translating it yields CASSSFNYGYTF. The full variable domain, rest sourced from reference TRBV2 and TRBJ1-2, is EPEVTQTPSHQVTQMGQEVILRCVPISNHLYFYWYRQILGQKVEFLVSFYNNEISEKSEIFDDQFSVERPDGSNFTLKIRSTKLEDSAMYFCASSSFNYGYTFGSGTRLTVV.

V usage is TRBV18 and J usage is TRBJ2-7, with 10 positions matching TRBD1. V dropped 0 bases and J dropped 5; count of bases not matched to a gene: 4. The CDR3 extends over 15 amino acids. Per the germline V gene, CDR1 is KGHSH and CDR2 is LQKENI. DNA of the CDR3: TGTGCCAGCTCACCACCATTGGACAGGGGGGACGAGCAGTACTTC. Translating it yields CASSPPLDRGDEQYF.

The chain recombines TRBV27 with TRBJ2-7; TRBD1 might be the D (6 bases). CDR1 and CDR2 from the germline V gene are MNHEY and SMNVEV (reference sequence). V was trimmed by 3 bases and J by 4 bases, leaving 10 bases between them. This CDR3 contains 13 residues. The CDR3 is CASSFTQGYEQYF. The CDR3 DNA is TGTGCCAGCAGTTTCACACAGGGATACGAGCAGTACTTC.

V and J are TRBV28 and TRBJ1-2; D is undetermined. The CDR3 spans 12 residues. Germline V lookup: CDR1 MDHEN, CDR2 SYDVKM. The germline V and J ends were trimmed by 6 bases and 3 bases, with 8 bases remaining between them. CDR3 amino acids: CASRSFDYGYTF. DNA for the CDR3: TGTGCCAGCAGGAGTTTCGACTATGGCTACACCTTC.